These 23 T cell receptor beta chains share one sample of origin, sequenced in a study of blood T cells in healthy people across ages. A J-beta primer mix and a sample-barcoded 5' primer were used in a second PCR of roughly 6 to 11 cycles. TCRdb passed the 5' RACE reads through MiXCR, listing each CDR3 protein once. The top ten clones hold about 23% of a sample with some 1,800,000 distinct CDR3 sequences, about two fifths of them seen once. The sequenced sample consisted of blood. The origin of the receptors is a human donor in good health.

The chain uses TRBV6-2 or TRBV6-3 and TRBJ1-4; D is uncertain. Germline V lookup: CDR1 MNHEY, CDR2 SVGEGT. With 2 bases removed from V and 0 bases from J, the gap between germline ends came to 10 bases. The CDR3 totals 16 residues. Written as DNA, the CDR3 is TGTGCCAGCAGTTACGACACCTATGCAACTAATGAAAAACTGTTTTTT. It specifies CASSYDTYATNEKLFF.

The rearrangement uses TRBV13 and TRBJ1-1; no firm D call. V lost 5 bases and J 6 bases, leaving 4 bases between the germline ends. The germline CDR1 and CDR2 sequences are PRHDT and FYEKMQ (reference sequence). This CDR3 contains 10 residues. The CDR3 region is CASSRPEAFF. In nucleotides, the CDR3 is TGTGCCAGCAGCCGACCTGAAGCTTTCTTT.

This clonotype was observed a few times. The chain carries TRBV5-5 and TRBJ2-3; 9 bases line up with TRBD1. The CDR3 length is 15 residues. CDR1 and CDR2 from the germline V gene are SGHKS and YYEKEE (reference sequence). The J segment lost 2 bases and the V segment lost 5 bases, leaving 6 bases of the junction unmatched. The CDR3 DNA follows: TGTGCCAGCAGACGGACAGGGGCCGACACAGATACGCAGTATTTT. Translation gives CASRRTGADTDTQYF.

This clonotype was recorded a few times. The chain links TRBV7-2 to TRBJ2-7; 9 nucleotides line up with TRBD1. Germline CDR1 is SGHTA and CDR2 is FQGNSA. This CDR3 spans 15 amino acids. J gave up 2 bases and V 8 bases, and 10 bases lay outside the gene matches. The CDR3 here is CASLNTGDRAYEQYF. The CDR3 DNA sequence: TGTGCCAGCCTAAATACAGGGGACAGGGCCTACGAGCAGTACTTC.

V and J are TRBV20-1 and TRBJ1-5; D remains unclear. From germline, CDR1 is DFQATT and CDR2 SNEGSKA (reference sequence). V gave up 5 bases and J gave up 1 base, with 6 bases separating them. This CDR3 has 12 amino acids. The CDR3 here is CSALDSNQPQHF. As DNA, the CDR3 is TGCAGTGCTCTTGACAGCAATCAGCCCCAGCATTTT.

This clonotype was seen at least ten times. This chain joins TRBV7-3 and TRBJ2-7, with no clear D. The V gene lost 1 base and the J gene lost 1 base, with 5 bases spanning the gap. CDR1 and CDR2 from the germline V gene are SGHTA and FQGTGA. This CDR3 region has 13 residues. The CDR3 DNA sequence: TGTGCCAGCAGCTTAAACCCATCCTACGAGCAGTACTTC. Amino acid sequence: CASSLNPSYEQYF.

This clonotype appeared a few times. This sequence joins TRBV20-1 and TRBJ2-7, with unresolved D. The CDR3 sequence is 12 residues long. With 2 bases removed from V and 1 base from J, the gap between germline ends came to 6 bases. Germline CDR1 and CDR2: DFQATT and SNEGSKA (reference sequence). CDR3 DNA: TGCAGTGCTAGATACCTTTCCTACGAGCAGTACTTC. Translated, it gives CSARYLSYEQYF.

CDR3 in amino acids: CASSTTSGGARVTQYF. The CDR3 nucleotides are TGTGCCAGCAGTACGACTAGCGGGGGGGCCCGGGTGACCCAGTACTTC. V is TRBV7-2 and J is TRBJ2-5; TRBD2 matches at 14 bases. This CDR3 contains 16 residues. The ends lost 6 bases at V and 7 bases at J; junction bases unmatched: 10. Germline CDR1 is SGHTA and CDR2 is FQGNSA.

This clonotype was recorded a few times. The rearrangement joins TRBV24-1 to TRBJ2-1; 13 bases are shared with TRBD2. J gave up 4 bases and V 0 bases, and 5 bases lay outside the gene matches. The CDR3 covers 18 residues. Germline CDR1 is KGHDR and CDR2 is SFDVKD. The CDR3 region is CATSDLRTSGGRYNEQFF. The CDR3 bases are TGTGCCACCAGTGATTTGAGGACTAGCGGGGGAAGATACAATGAGCAGTTCTTC.

There are a few counts of this clonotype. The CDR3 region has the DNA TGTGCCAGCAGTATACAGGGGTGGCAGTACTTC. This gives the protein CASSIQGWQYF. This chain links TRBV6-2 or TRBV6-3 with TRBJ2-5; 7 bases align to TRBD1. V lost 5 bases and J lost 11; bases outside the gene matches: 5. The CDR3 loop spans 11 amino acids. Germline V gives CDR1 MNHEY, CDR2 SVGEGT.

There are a few counts of this clonotype. The chain employs TRBV3-1 and TRBJ1-2, with D possibly TRBD1 on 5 matching bases. The CDR3 is made up of 13 amino acids. V lost 6 bases and J lost 4, with 12 bases in between. Germline V gene lookup returns CDR1 LGHDT and CDR2 YNNKEL (reference sequence). In DNA form, the CDR3 reads TGTGCCAGCAGGGATTCCGGGACCTATGGCTACACCTTC. This translates into CASRDSGTYGYTF.

The genes are TRBV7-3 and TRBJ2-7, with D perhaps assigned TRBD1 or TRBD2 (5 bases each). Germline V gene sequence: CDR1 SGHTA, CDR2 FQGTGA. The CDR3 contains 15 residues. V lost 3 bases and J lost 1, with 13 bases in between. The DNA for the CDR3 is TGTGCCAGCAGCTTCACCCGGGACCATTCCTACGAGCAGTACTTC. It specifies CASSFTRDHSYEQYF.

CDR3 DNA sequence: TGTGCCAGCAGCTTACTTTCAGGGGCCCATACGCAGTATTTT. Its translation is CASSLLSGAHTQYF. V and J are TRBV7-3 and TRBJ2-3; D may be TRBD1 (6 bases). CDR1 is SGHTA and CDR2 is FQGTGA in the germline V gene. Trimming pared 2 bases from V and 7 bases from J, leaving 13 bases between. The CDR3 length is 14 residues.

The J gene is TRBJ1-2, the V gene TRBV7-9; D may be TRBD1 (6 bases). CDR1 SEHNR and CDR2 FQNEAQ come from the germline V gene (reference sequence). The germline V and J ends were trimmed by 4 bases and 4 bases, with 22 bases remaining between them. CDR3 length equals 17 residues. The CDR3 bases are TGTGCCAGCAGCTCCCGATTCGGGGAGGGGGTCACCTATGGCTACACCTTC. The encoded protein is CASSSRFGEGVTYGYTF.

This clonotype has at least ten counts. The chain links TRBV29-1 to TRBJ2-5, with D maybe TRBD2 (5 bases). The CDR3 has 10 amino acids. V was trimmed by 7 bases and J by 5 bases, leaving 8 bases between them. Looked up from germline, CDR1 is SQVTM and CDR2 is ANQGSEA. The CDR3: CSGGLETQYF. Written as DNA, the CDR3 is TGCAGCGGTGGACTGGAGACCCAGTACTTC.

This clonotype appeared a few times. This chain links TRBV20-1 with TRBJ2-5; D is ambiguous. Trimming pared 0 bases from V and 4 bases from J, leaving 6 bases between. Germline CDR1 and CDR2: DFQATT and SNEGSKA (reference sequence). The CDR3 is 12 residues long. Here the CDR3 reads CSAREGLETQYF. CDR3 DNA: TGCAGTGCTAGAGAGGGCCTAGAGACCCAGTACTTC.

V is TRBV16 and J is TRBJ2-7; D is unresolved. CDR1 is KGHSY, CDR2 FQNENV, per germline. This CDR3 has 14 residues. V lost 0 bases and J 1 base, leaving 7 bases between the germline ends. CDR3 loop: CASSQSTESYEQYF. The CDR3 bases are TGTGCCAGCAGCCAATCCACAGAATCCTACGAGCAGTACTTC.

The chain joins TRBV7-9 to TRBJ1-5; D perhaps matches TRBD1 (5 bases). Trimming removed 7 bases at V and 1 base at J, with 14 bases between. There are 15 residues in the CDR3. In germline, CDR1 is SEHNR, CDR2 FQNEAQ (reference sequence). The CDR3 coding sequence is TGTGCCAGCAACTCGGGGGGACTGAGCAATCAGCCCCAGCATTTT. It translates to CASNSGGLSNQPQHF.

The V gene is TRBV5-6, the J gene TRBJ1-6; possibly TRBD1 for D (5 bases). The CDR3 loop spans 15 amino acids. Trimming left V 4 bases short and J 8 bases short, with 16 bases between. The germline CDR1 and CDR2 sequences are SGHDT and YYEEEE. The CDR3 DNA follows: TGTGCCAGCAGCCCAGCCGGCGGGGGGGATTCACCCCTCCACTTT. This encodes CASSPAGGGDSPLHF.

This clonotype was recorded a few times. This sequence joins TRBV10-3 and TRBJ1-2; TRBD1 matches 8 bases. Germline CDR1 and CDR2: ENHRY and SYGVKD. This CDR3 region has 13 residues. V shed 2 bases and J 6 bases; nucleotides not matched to a gene: 2. CDR3 region: CAISEVQGDGYTF. In DNA form, the CDR3 reads TGTGCCATCAGTGAGGTACAGGGGGATGGCTACACCTTC.

With regard to this clonotype: Because the CDR3's place on the DNA is in doubt, the DNA is left out and the CDR3 is given as listed by TCRdb. The chain links TRBV29-1 to TRBJ1-2; the D call TRBD1 from the table was never checked on the DNA. Per the germline V gene, CDR1 is SQVTM and CDR2 is ANQGSEA. The CDR3 numbers 13 amino acids, ends counted. CDR3 residues: CSVGTDNNYGCTF.

The chain recombines TRBV20-1 with TRBJ2-1; 12 nucleotides align to TRBD2. The CDR3 covers 15 residues. V was pared by 0 bases and J by 9 bases, with 6 bases of the junction left unmatched. CDR1 is DFQATT, CDR2 SNEGSKA, per germline (reference sequence). The CDR3 loop is CSARDRLAGDSEQFF. CDR3 nucleotide sequence: TGCAGTGCTAGAGATCGACTAGCGGGAGACAGTGAGCAGTTCTTC.

The chain joins TRBV14 to TRBJ2-1, with D perhaps TRBD1 or TRBD2 (5 bases each). There are 16 residues in the CDR3. V lost 0 bases and J lost 6, with 15 bases in between. Germline CDR1 and CDR2: SGHDN and FVKESK. The DNA for the CDR3 is TGTGCCAGCAGCCAAGAGGGGCCCTTGGGGAGCAATGAGCAGTTCTTC. It yields the protein CASSQEGPLGSNEQFF. Drawing the rest from reference TRBV14 and TRBJ2-1, the complete variable domain is EAGVTQFPSHSVIEKGQTVTLRCDPISGHDNLYWYRRVMGKEIKFLLHFVKESKQDESGMPNNRFLAERTGGTYSTLKVQPAELEDSGVYFCASSQEGPLGSNEQFFGPGTRLTVL.